The T cell receptor beta chain described here comes from a study of cytomegalovirus exposure and HLA in healthy donors. The PCR contained 60 Vbeta and 13 Jbeta primers. In the original workflow: In a later analysis, of around 85 million unique beta chains, roughly 9.9 million appeared in at least two donors. Clones were sequenced by immunoSEQ multiplex PCR, and TCRdb holds only the in-frame ones, with some missing. V and J calls and clone size are those listed in that table; D and trimming were worked out from the DNA. This table has over 150,000 clones, roughly 80% appearing once. The germline CDR1 and CDR2 sequences are MGHRA and YSYEKL. Trimming took off 1 base at V and 7 bases at J, with 17 bases between the two ends. The CDR3 contains 16 residues. Study-level points and caveats: Across donors, sequencing depth was assumed by presence/absence analyses to be roughly uniform.

About this clone itself: The antigen is not known.

This clonotype originated in a woman in her 30s in good health and CMV-seronegative. Sequencing input: PBMCs. The rearrangement uses TRBV4-1 and TRBJ1-5, with D possibly TRBD1 on 5 matching bases. The CDR3 DNA sequence: TGCGCCAGCAGCCAAGCTGGGGCAGGTTTAGGGCAGCCCCAGCATTTT. Amino acids: CASSQAGAGLGQPQHF.